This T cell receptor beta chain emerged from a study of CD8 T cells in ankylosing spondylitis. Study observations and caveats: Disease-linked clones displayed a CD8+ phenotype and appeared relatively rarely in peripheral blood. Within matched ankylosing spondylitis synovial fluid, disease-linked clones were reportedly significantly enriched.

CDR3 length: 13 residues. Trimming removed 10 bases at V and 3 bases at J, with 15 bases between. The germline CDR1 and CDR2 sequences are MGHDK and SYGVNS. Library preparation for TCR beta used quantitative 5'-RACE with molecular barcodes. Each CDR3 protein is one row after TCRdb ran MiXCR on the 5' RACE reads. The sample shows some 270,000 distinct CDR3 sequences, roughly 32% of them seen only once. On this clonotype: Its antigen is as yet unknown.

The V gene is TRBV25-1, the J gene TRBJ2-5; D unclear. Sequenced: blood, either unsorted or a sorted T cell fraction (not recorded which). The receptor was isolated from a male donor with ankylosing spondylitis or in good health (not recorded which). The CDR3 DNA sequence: TGTGCCATCGGAAGTTGGGCGGAAGAGACCCAGTACTTC. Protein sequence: CAIGSWAEETQYF.